This passage covers 18 T cell receptor beta chains from one sample sequenced in a study of cytomegalovirus exposure and HLA in healthy donors. Amplification used 60 Vbeta primers and 13 Jbeta primers. Sequencing used immunoSEQ multiplex PCR; TCRdb keeps in-frame clones, though not all of them. The sample has over 150,000 clones, 79% seen once. Sequences were obtained from PBMCs. The receptors here all came from a man aged 40-55 years in good health and CMV-seronegative.

This chain connects TRBV5-1 to TRBJ2-7; D is perhaps TRBD2 (5 bases). The CDR3 sequence is 14 residues long. V was clipped by 4 bases and J by 0 bases, with 11 bases between them. From germline, CDR1 is SGHRS and CDR2 YFSETQ. The CDR3 reads CASSAHGDSYEQYF. Here the CDR3 DNA reads TGCGCCAGCAGCGCACACGGGGACTCCTACGAGCAGTACTTC.

CDR3 nucleotides: TGCGCCAGCAGCTTGATCACAGGGGAGAACTACGAGCAGTACTTC. Its protein is CASSLITGENYEQYF. V is TRBV5-1 and J is TRBJ2-5; 7 positions agree with TRBD1. The better agreement between TRBJ2-7 and the DNA end casts doubt on the J call. The CDR3 loop spans 15 amino acids. CDR1 SGHRS and CDR2 YFSETQ come from the germline V gene.

The chain joins TRBV6-6 to TRBJ1-5; no reliable D call. The CDR3 sequence is 14 residues long. V gave up 7 bases and J gave up 2 bases, with 12 bases separating them. Germline CDR1 MNHNY, CDR2 SVGAGI (reference sequence). CDR3 nucleotide sequence: TGTGCCAGCACCCCCACTAGGGGCAATCAGCCCCAGCATTTT. It encodes CASTPTRGNQPQHF.

The chain has TRBV7-2 and TRBJ2-7, with 10 bases fitting TRBD2. There are 16 residues in the CDR3. Germline loops: CDR1 SGHTA, CDR2 FQGNSA. The J segment lost 4 bases and the V segment lost 1 base, leaving 7 bases of the junction unmatched. The CDR3 DNA reads as TGTGCCAGCAGCTTAGGGGCCTGGGGACTAGCGTACGAGCAGTACTTC. Its translation: CASSLGAWGLAYEQYF.

The sample holds a few counts of this clone. The rearrangement uses TRBV27 and TRBJ2-7; 7 positions match TRBD2. Germline lookup yields CDR1 MNHEY and CDR2 SMNVEV (reference sequence). The CDR3 is 13 amino acids. The V and J ends lost 8 bases and 1 base, in that order; junction bases with no gene match: 5. This CDR3 is CASRGDSSYEQYF. The CDR3 DNA reads TGTGCCAGCCGGGGGGACTCATCCTACGAGCAGTACTTC.

The chain has TRBV13 and TRBJ2-1, with 10 bases identical to TRBD2. Germline values: CDR1 PRHDT, CDR2 FYEKMQ (reference sequence). Trimming took 5 bases from V and 7 from J; bases not matched to a gene: 14. The CDR3 contains 17 residues. This CDR3 is CASSTNGLAGVGNEQFF. The CDR3 bases are TGTGCCAGCAGCACGAACGGCCTAGCGGGAGTCGGAAATGAGCAGTTCTTC. Using reference TRBV13 and TRBJ2-1 for the parts outside the CDR3, the full variable domain is AAGVIQSPRHLIKEKRETATLKCYPIPRHDTVYWYQQGPGQDPQFLISFYEKMQSDKGSIPDRFSAQQFSDYHSELNMSSLELGDSALYFCASSTNGLAGVGNEQFFGPGTRLTVL.

The chain joins TRBV5-1 to TRBJ2-7, with TRBD1 as a possible D gene (6 bases). The germline V and J ends were trimmed by 0 bases and 3 bases, with 16 bases remaining between them. This CDR3 comprises 16 residues. Germline values: CDR1 SGHRS, CDR2 YFSETQ. The CDR3 coding sequence is TGCGCCAGCAGCTTGGCCCCCGGTGGGACAAACTACGAGCAGTACTTC. As protein: CASSLAPGGTNYEQYF.

This clone was detected once. The chain employs TRBV7-2 and TRBJ2-7; D perhaps matches TRBD1 (6 bases). CDR1 is SGHTA, CDR2 FQGNSA, per germline. V lost 7 bases and J 2 bases, leaving 18 bases between the germline ends. There are 15 residues in the CDR3. In nucleotides, the CDR3 is TGTGCCAGCACCCTAGGGAGACAGGCGGCCTACGAGCAGTACTTC. This codes for CASTLGRQAAYEQYF.

The chain is built from TRBV29-1 and TRBJ2-1, with D possibly being TRBD1 (5 bases). Per germline, CDR1 SQVTM and CDR2 ANQGSEA. CDR3 length equals 12 residues. Trimming cost V 4 bases and J 7 bases, with 11 bases left between them. This CDR3 is CSVGQLLNEQFF. The CDR3 DNA follows: TGCAGCGTTGGACAGTTACTTAATGAGCAGTTCTTC.

The chain recombines TRBV27 with TRBJ2-1; TRBD2 aligns across 13 bases. CDR1 and CDR2 from the germline V gene are MNHEY and SMNVEV (reference sequence). The length of the CDR3 is 16 residues. The ends lost 3 bases at V and 7 bases at J; junction bases unmatched: 6. CDR3 bases: TGTGCCAGCAGTTTCGCGACTAGCGGGAGGCTTAATGAGCAGTTCTTC. This translates into CASSFATSGRLNEQFF.

V and J are TRBV6-1 and TRBJ2-7; a possible D gene is TRBD2 (5 bases). Germline CDR1 reads MNHNS; CDR2 reads SASEGT. V was pared by 4 bases and J by 3 bases, with 10 bases between. This CDR3 spans 13 amino acids. CDR3 DNA: TGTGCCAGCAGTGTTGAAGCGGACTACGAGCAGTACTTC. Amino acid sequence: CASSVEADYEQYF.

The rearrangement links TRBV11-2 to TRBJ2-3, with 8 nucleotides matching TRBD1. This CDR3 region has 16 residues. The J segment lost 3 bases and the V segment lost 1 base, leaving 6 bases of the junction unmatched. Per germline, CDR1 SGHAT and CDR2 FQNNGV. This CDR3 is CASSLGPRGRTDTQYF. In DNA form, the CDR3 reads TGTGCCAGCAGCTTAGGCCCCAGGGGGCGAACAGATACGCAGTATTTT.

The rearrangement joins TRBV4-1 to TRBJ1-3, with TRBD1 identical over 7 bases. Germline V gives CDR1 MGHRA, CDR2 YSYEKL. CDR3 length equals 18 residues. V lost 0 bases and J lost 2; bases outside the gene matches: 10. The CDR3 protein is CASSQEERGHLTGNTIYF. The DNA of the CDR3 is TGCGCCAGCAGCCAAGAAGAAAGGGGGCACCTTACTGGAAACACCATATATTTT.

V gene TRBV6-6 combines with J gene TRBJ1-5; D is uncertain. Germline values: CDR1 MNHNY, CDR2 SVGAGI (reference sequence). Trimming removed 8 bases from V and 6 bases from J, with 5 bases in between. This CDR3 region has 10 residues. The CDR3 DNA follows: TGTGCCAGCGGCGGTCAGCCCCAGCATTTT. Protein: CASGGQPQHF.

The chain joins TRBV4-3 to TRBJ2-7; 11 bases fit TRBD2. The CDR3 is made up of 15 amino acids. Germline values: CDR1 LGHNA, CDR2 YSLEER. V dropped 3 bases and J dropped 3; count of bases not matched to a gene: 4. CDR3 coding DNA: TGCGCCAGCAGCCATGACCTAGCGGGAGGCTACGAGCAGTACTTC. Its protein product is CASSHDLAGGYEQYF.

The chain combines TRBV10-3 with TRBJ1-3; D unclear. The V gene's germline CDR1 is ENHRY and CDR2 SYGVKD. Trimming took 0 bases from V and 8 from J, leaving 11 bases between them. This CDR3 has 14 amino acids. The CDR3 bases are TGTGCCATCAGTGAGTCAACAAGAGGCTACACCATATATTTT. Translation: CAISESTRGYTIYF.

This clone was detected only a few times. An end of the junction differs from the germline gene, which may be a read error. V gene TRBV7-7 combines with J gene TRBJ2-2; the match to TRBD2 covers 12 bases. CDR3 length: 16 amino acids. Germline assignment: CDR1 SSHAT and CDR2 FNYEAQ (reference sequence). CDR3 sequence: CASSLGLAGTLGELFF. The CDR3, as DNA: TGTGCTAGCAGCTTAGGACTAGCGGGAACGCTCGGGGAGCTGTTTTTT. The full variable domain, in which reference TRBV7-7 and TRBJ2-2 provide the parts outside the CDR3, is GAGVSQSPRYKVTKRGQDVTLRCDPISSHATLYWYQQALGQGPEFLTYFNYEAQPDKSGLPSDRFSAERPEGSISTLTIQRTEQRDSAMYRCASSLGLAGTLGELFFGEGSRLTVL.

This rearrangement joins TRBV2 to TRBJ2-7; 8 nucleotides agree with TRBD2. Germline V gene sequence: CDR1 SNHLY, CDR2 FYNNEI. J lost 0 bases, V lost 1 base, and 11 bases had no gene match. The CDR3 consists of 18 residues. The CDR3 region has the DNA TGTGCCAGCAGTGAAGGGGTCGGCTTCGCGGGGGGCTCCTACGAGCAGTACTTC. Residues: CASSEGVGFAGGSYEQYF.